One and the same sample provided the 26 T cell receptor beta chains below, sequenced in a study of T cell changes during pregnancy in multiple sclerosis. The assay was immunoSEQ multiplex PCR, and TCRdb's table has in-frame clones only and misses some. Of tens of thousands of clones in the sample, 80% to 90% were seen once. The sample in question was CD4+ T cells from peripheral blood mononuclear cells, obtained in the first trimester of pregnancy. These receptors were collected from a female donor in good health, enrolled as a control in a pregnancy study.

This chain connects TRBV4-3 to TRBJ1-2; TRBD1 is a possible D gene (6 bases). Germline CDR1 LGHNA, CDR2 YSLEER. V was trimmed by 0 bases and J by 8 bases, leaving 13 bases between them. The CDR3 totals 14 residues. In DNA, the CDR3 is TGCGCCAGCAGCCAAGACCGGGACATATCGGGCTACACCTTC. It yields the protein CASSQDRDISGYTF.

The CDR3 DNA sequence: TGTGCCAGCAGCCAAGAGCAAGCCGTAGGGGGACAGGGGAATAATTCACCCCTCCACTTT. Translation: CASSQEQAVGGQGNNSPLHF. The V gene is TRBV4-2, the J gene TRBJ1-6; 10 positions match TRBD1. The CDR3 covers 20 residues. With 0 bases clipped from V and 5 bases from J, the junction kept 13 bases outside the gene matches. The V gene's germline CDR1 is LGHNA and CDR2 YNFKEQ.

This clone was seen a few times. The chain recombines TRBV5-1 with TRBJ2-7; 7 bases fit TRBD1. After removal of 0 bases from V and 10 bases from J, the junction contained 4 bases not matched to a gene. Germline assignment: CDR1 SGHRS and CDR2 YFSETQ. The CDR3 consists of 12 residues. CDR3 sequence: CASSLGQGQQYF. CDR3 nucleotide sequence: TGCGCCAGCAGCTTGGGACAGGGACAACAGTACTTC.

The chain joins TRBV4-1 to TRBJ2-1; 13 nucleotides match TRBD2. V lost 1 base, J lost 11 bases, and 11 bases stayed unmatched. CDR3 length: 17 amino acids. CDR1 MGHRA and CDR2 YSYEKL come from the germline V gene. The CDR3 here is CASSQGDGTSGTLKQFF. The CDR3 nucleotides read TGCGCCAGCAGCCAAGGGGACGGGACTAGCGGGACTTTGAAGCAGTTCTTC.

V gene TRBV2 combines with J gene TRBJ1-6, with 9 bases fitting TRBD1. The germline CDR1 and CDR2 sequences are SNHLY and FYNNEI. The CDR3 runs to 15 residues. With 7 bases clipped from V and 5 bases from J, the junction kept 6 bases outside the gene matches. DNA of the CDR3: TGTGCCAGCATCCCGGACAGGGGACATAATTCACCCCTCCACTTT. This translates into CASIPDRGHNSPLHF. Combining the CDR3 with reference TRBV2 and TRBJ1-6 gives the whole variable domain EPEVTQTPSHQVTQMGQEVILRCVPISNHLYFYWYRQILGQKVEFLVSFYNNEISEKSEIFDDQFSVERPDGSNFTLKIRSTKLEDSAMYFCASIPDRGHNSPLHFGNGTRLTVT.

The rearrangement joins TRBV5-1 to TRBJ2-1, with D possibly being TRBD2 (6 bases). Looked up from germline, CDR1 is SGHRS and CDR2 is YFSETQ. The CDR3 runs 16 residues. V was shortened by 4 bases and J by 2 bases, with 16 bases between the two germline ends. CDR3 in DNA: TGCGCCAGCAGCAGATGGGGGGAGTCTGCCTACAATGAGCAGTTCTTC. As protein: CASSRWGESAYNEQFF.

The genes are TRBV7-2 and TRBJ1-5; 7 nucleotides line up with TRBD1. CDR3 size: 16 residues. Trimming cost V 1 base and J 3 bases; bases outside gene matches: 6. CDR1 is SGHTA, CDR2 FQGNSA, per germline. In DNA form, the CDR3 reads TGTGCCAGCAGCTTAGTCCCGACAGGGTACAATCAGCCCCAGCATTTT. This encodes CASSLVPTGYNQPQHF.

The J gene is TRBJ2-7, the V gene TRBV7-9; 9 bases are shared with TRBD2. CDR1 is SEHNR and CDR2 is FQNEAQ in the germline V gene (reference sequence). CDR3 length: 17 residues. V shed 5 bases, J shed 2 bases, and the junction held 13 bases outside the gene matches. The CDR3 sequence: CASSPRLSGGRPYEQYF. Written as DNA, the CDR3 is TGTGCCAGCAGCCCCCGACTGAGCGGGGGGCGACCCTACGAGCAGTACTTC. Together with reference TRBV7-9 and TRBJ2-7, the CDR3 gives the full variable domain: DTGVSQNPRHKITKRGQNVTFRCDPISEHNRLYWYRQTLGQGPEFLTYFQNEAQLEKSRLLSDRFSAERPKGSFSTLEIQRTEQGDSAMYLCASSPRLSGGRPYEQYFGPGTRLTVT.

The chain couples TRBV15 to TRBJ1-5, with 7 bases that match TRBD1. J lost 2 bases, V lost 5 bases, and 3 bases had no gene match. From germline, CDR1 is LNHNV and CDR2 YYDKDF (reference sequence). This CDR3 spans 14 amino acids. Here the CDR3 DNA reads TGTGCCACCAGCCTTGACAGGGGCAATCAGCCCCAGCATTTT. Protein product: CATSLDRGNQPQHF. Supplemented by reference TRBV15 and TRBJ1-5, the full variable domain reads DAMVIQNPRYQVTQFGKPVTLSCSQTLNHNVMYWYQQKSSQAPKLLFHYYDKDFNNEADTPDNFQSRRPNTSFCFLDIRSPGLGDTAMYLCATSLDRGNQPQHFGDGTRLSIL.

This chain connects TRBV5-5 to TRBJ1-2, with TRBD1 identical over 9 bases. Germline-derived CDR1 and CDR2 are SGHKS and YYEKEE (reference sequence). The CDR3 runs 13 residues. J was trimmed by 6 bases and V by 4 bases; bases with no gene match: 4. CDR3 DNA sequence: TGTGCCAGCAGCACCCGGACAGGGGATGGCTACACCTTC. Amino acids: CASSTRTGDGYTF. Looking up the rest from reference TRBV5-5 and TRBJ1-2 gives the full variable domain: DAGVTQSPTHLIKTRGQQVTLRCSPISGHKSVSWYQQVLGQGPQFIFQYYEKEERGRGNFPDRFSARQFPNYSSELNVNALLLGDSALYLCASSTRTGDGYTFGSGTRLTVV.

The chain uses TRBV19 and TRBJ2-3; 8 nucleotides align to TRBD1. The CDR3 sequence is 15 residues long. J lost 4 bases, V lost 5 bases, and 8 bases had no gene match. The germline CDR1 and CDR2 sequences are LNHDA and SQIVND (reference sequence). The CDR3 is CASSLRQGSSDTQYF. For the CDR3, the DNA is TGTGCCAGTAGTCTCCGACAGGGGAGCTCAGATACGCAGTATTTT.

The chain is built from TRBV6-5 and TRBJ2-7; 8 bases match TRBD2. V dropped 4 bases and J dropped 5; count of bases not matched to a gene: 7. Germline V lookup: CDR1 MNHEY, CDR2 SVGAGI. This CDR3 spans 14 amino acids. The CDR3 nucleotides are TGTGCCAGCAGTTTTTACGGGACTAGAGACGAGCAGTACTTC. It codes for CASSFYGTRDEQYF.

This rearrangement joins TRBV9 to TRBJ2-3; TRBD2 might be the D (6 bases). The length of the CDR3 is 15 residues. In germline, CDR1 is SGDLS, CDR2 YYNGEE. The V gene lost 3 bases and the J gene lost 0 bases, with 11 bases spanning the gap. This CDR3 reads CASSASGTSTDTQYF. The CDR3 DNA reads TGTGCCAGCAGCGCCTCCGGGACTAGCACAGATACGCAGTATTTT.

V is TRBV25-1 and J is TRBJ1-2; 7 bases agree with TRBD1. This CDR3 comprises 14 residues. CDR1 and CDR2 (germline): MGHDK, SYGVNS. The trim removed 4 bases at V and 3 bases at J, leaving 5 bases unmatched. In DNA, the CDR3 is TGTGCCAGCAGTGGCAGGGGGTTAGACTATGGCTACACCTTC. Protein product: CASSGRGLDYGYTF.

The chain has TRBV30 and TRBJ2-1, with 11 bases aligning to TRBD2. Germline V CDR1 and CDR2: GTSNPN, SVGIG (reference sequence). With V trimmed by 0 bases and J by 4 bases, 2 bases remained unmatched. The CDR3 covers 15 residues. In DNA, the CDR3 is TGTGCCTGGAGTGTTAGCGGGGGGGCGTACAATGAGCAGTTCTTC. Residues: CAWSVSGGAYNEQFF.

V gene TRBV19 combines with J gene TRBJ2-5, with D maybe TRBD2 (5 bases). In germline, CDR1 is LNHDA, CDR2 SQIVND (reference sequence). The CDR3 is 15 residues long. Trimming stripped 0 bases from V and 3 bases from J, with 11 bases between. The CDR3 sequence is CASSIDQQTKETQYF. The CDR3 DNA reads TGTGCCAGTAGTATAGATCAACAGACTAAAGAGACCCAGTACTTC.

This chain links TRBV7-8 with TRBJ1-2; 12 nucleotides agree with TRBD1. J lost 4 bases, V lost 3 bases, and 9 bases had no gene match. This CDR3 is built from 17 residues. CDR1 and CDR2 from the germline V gene are SGHVS and FQNEAQ. This CDR3 is CASSFRRDRGRGYGYTF. CDR3 DNA sequence: TGTGCCAGCAGCTTCCGCCGGGACAGGGGGCGCGGCTATGGCTACACCTTC.

The chain is built from TRBV7-2 and TRBJ1-2, with 9 bases matching TRBD1. The CDR3 covers 16 residues. V lost 5 bases, J lost 7 bases, and 14 bases stayed unmatched. The germline V gene has CDR1 SGHTA and CDR2 FQGNSA. The CDR3 region has the DNA TGTGCCAGCAGCCAGGCCCCCGGGACAGGGTTAGCTGGCTACACCTTC. Its protein is CASSQAPGTGLAGYTF.

The chain uses TRBV19 and TRBJ1-1; 11 bases are a match to TRBD1. The CDR3 sequence is 16 residues long. Germline V lookup: CDR1 LNHDA, CDR2 SQIVND (reference sequence). The trim removed 5 bases at V and 4 bases at J, leaving 9 bases unmatched. The CDR3 spells CASSPTRTGGSTEAFF. CDR3 bases: TGTGCCAGTAGTCCAACTCGGACAGGGGGCTCCACTGAAGCTTTCTTT. The whole variable domain, filled in from reference TRBV19 and TRBJ1-1, reads DGGITQSPKYLFRKEGQNVTLSCEQNLNHDAMYWYRQDPGQGLRLIYYSQIVNDFQKGDIAEGYSVSREKKESFPLTVTSAQKNPTAFYLCASSPTRTGGSTEAFFGQGTRLTVV.

The V gene is TRBV19, the J gene TRBJ1-1; tentatively, D is TRBD1 (6 bases). CDR1 and CDR2 (germline): LNHDA, SQIVND (reference sequence). Deletions cut 5 bases from V and 0 bases from J, with 10 bases between. The CDR3 is made up of 14 amino acids. CDR3 DNA: TGTGCCAGTAGTGAACAGGGTTTGAACACTGAAGCTTTCTTT. Its translation is CASSEQGLNTEAFF.

V gene TRBV10-3 combines with J gene TRBJ2-7, with 8 bases lining up with TRBD2. J lost 1 base, V lost 0 bases, and 8 bases had no gene match. This CDR3 has 17 residues. The germline V gene has CDR1 ENHRY and CDR2 SYGVKD. The CDR3 DNA reads as TGTGCCATCAGTGAGTCGAGTGCGGGGGGTGGGTCCTACGAGCAGTACTTC. The encoded protein is CAISESSAGGGSYEQYF.

The gene calls are TRBV6-1 and TRBJ2-3, with 10 positions matching TRBD2. The CDR3 has 14 residues. With V trimmed by 5 bases and J by 6 bases, 5 bases remained unmatched. Per the germline V gene, CDR1 is MNHNS and CDR2 is SASEGT. The CDR3 coding sequence is TGTGCCAGCAGTCGGCTAGCGGGGGAGGATACGCAGTATTTT. Translation gives CASSRLAGEDTQYF.

This chain links TRBV25-1 with TRBJ2-3, with a tentative D call TRBD2 (5 bases). V lost 6 bases and J 7 bases, leaving 17 bases between the germline ends. Germline-derived CDR1 and CDR2 are MGHDK and SYGVNS. The CDR3 is made up of 14 amino acids. In DNA, the CDR3 is TGTGCCAGCAGCCCGGGGTATAATATAAATACGCAGTATTTT. It yields the protein CASSPGYNINTQYF. The full variable domain, rest sourced from reference TRBV25-1 and TRBJ2-3, is EADIYQTPRYLVIGTGKKITLECSQTMGHDKMYWYQQDPGMELHLIHYSYGVNSTEKGDLSSESTVSRIRTEHFPLTLESARPSHTSQYLCASSPGYNINTQYFGPGTRLTVL.

The CDR3 sequence is CASGRGNTPNYGYTF. The CDR3 nucleotides read TGTGCCAGCGGGAGGGGCAATACTCCTAACTATGGCTACACCTTC. The chain combines TRBV9 with TRBJ1-2; a weak D match, TRBD1 (5 bases). The V gene lost 7 bases and the J gene lost 0 bases, with 16 bases spanning the gap. Germline values: CDR1 SGDLS, CDR2 YYNGEE. The length of the CDR3 is 15 residues. Complete variable domain (other parts from reference TRBV9 and TRBJ1-2): DSGVTQTPKHLITATGQRVTLRCSPRSGDLSVYWYQQSLDQGLQFLIQYYNGEERAKGNILERFSAQQFPDLHSELNLSSLELGDSALYFCASGRGNTPNYGYTFGSGTRLTVV.

This sequence joins TRBV18 and TRBJ2-3; D is unresolved. The CDR3 covers 13 residues. Germline-derived CDR1 and CDR2 are KGHSH and LQKENI. Trimming shortened V by 8 bases and J by 0 bases, and 9 bases separated the two germline ends. The CDR3 here is CASLSLSTDTQYF. In DNA form, the CDR3 reads TGTGCCAGCCTGAGTCTTAGCACAGATACGCAGTATTTT. Looking up the rest from reference TRBV18 and TRBJ2-3 gives the full variable domain: NAGVMQNPRHLVRRRGQEARLRCSPMKGHSHVYWYRQLPEEGLKFMVYLQKENIIDESGMPKERFSAEFPKEGPSILRIQQVVRGDSAAYFCASLSLSTDTQYFGPGTRLTVL.

The chain joins TRBV2 to TRBJ2-3; 10 bases are a match to TRBD1. CDR1 is SNHLY, CDR2 FYNNEI, per germline. The CDR3 covers 14 residues. V was pared by 5 bases and J by 6 bases, with 5 bases of the junction left unmatched. The CDR3 loop reads CASSWTGGLDTQYF. In nucleotides, the CDR3 is TGTGCCAGCAGTTGGACAGGGGGTTTGGATACGCAGTATTTT.